These T cell receptor beta chains were read from a single sample in a study of molecular identifiers for immune sequencing clone quantification. TCRdb itself ran the PCR reads through MiXCR, one entry per CDR3 protein. The sample has approximately 90,000 distinct CDR3 sequences, 21% seen once. Sequenced: naive CD8+ T cells from blood, with Jurkat cell RNA spiked in. These receptors were collected from a human donor in good health. Some libraries in this study had Jurkat cell RNA spiked in. The CDR3 runs from the conserved cysteine through the conserved F or W. Fields, in order: D gene, clone size, V gene, J gene, CDR3 protein. The D gene is left open where the match is weak. Some rows mark clone size as missing; the rest say once, few, many or name a class of expanded clone.

NA	NA	TRBV20-1	TRBJ2-7	CSARQVRVAARSYEQYF
NA	many	TRBV5-1	TRBJ2-5	CASSPIAEPQETQYF
NA	many	TRBV6-2/TRBV6-3	TRBJ1-1	CASSYSLYTEAFF
TRBD2	many	TRBV20-1	TRBJ2-3	CSARRLAESTDTQYF
NA	many	TRBV7-9	TRBJ2-7	CASSLVAGPQQYEQYF
NA	many	TRBV27	TRBJ2-7	CASSYKAGPYEQYF
NA	many	TRBV20-1	TRBJ2-3	CSARKGEADTQYF
TRBD2	many	TRBV6-2/TRBV6-3	TRBJ2-3	CASSQGTSGRTDTQYF
NA	NA	TRBV18	TRBJ2-7	CASSPGVSPYEQYF
TRBD2	many	TRBV7-9	TRBJ2-3	CASRPPRGTSGNEDTQYF
NA	NA	TRBV12-3/TRBV12-4	TRBJ2-7	CASSLAGYGQYF
TRBD2	few	TRBV6-2/TRBV6-3	TRBJ2-3	CASSLDRGTSGVFTDTQYF
NA	many	TRBV12-3/TRBV12-4	TRBJ1-2	CASSDSIYGYTF
TRBD2	many	TRBV28	TRBJ2-3	CASSFLAGSTTDTQYF
NA	many	TRBV20-1	TRBJ2-3	CSARDRDFTDTQYF
NA	many	TRBV15	TRBJ2-1	CATSRGSTYNEQFF